Each of the 31 T cell receptor beta chains below was sequenced from the same sample in a study of CD8+ T cells in alopecia areata. Following extraction, RNA underwent reverse transcription to cDNA, which served as the sequencing template. Only in-frame clones appear in the TCRdb table, and some are missing; sequencing was by immunoSEQ multiplex PCR. Of 140,000 to 150,000 clones in the sample, 80% to 90% were seen once. The specimen comprised CD8+ T cells sorted from blood, sampled at week 0. The source of these receptors is a human donor with alopecia areata.

The CDR3 region is CASSQEGLFSYNEQFF. CDR3 sequence (DNA): TGCGCCAGCAGCCAAGAAGGACTTTTCTCCTACAATGAGCAGTTCTTC. This rearrangement joins TRBV4-1 to TRBJ2-1; TRBD2 might be the D (5 bases). V was clipped by 0 bases and J by 0 bases, with 9 bases between them. This CDR3 has 16 residues. Germline V CDR1 and CDR2: MGHRA, YSYEKL.

The chain employs TRBV7-9 and TRBJ2-3; TRBD2 agrees at 9 bases. V lost 0 bases, J lost 4 bases, and 8 bases stayed unmatched. Germline CDR1 SEHNR, CDR2 FQNEAQ (reference sequence). This CDR3 contains 17 residues. Here the CDR3 reads CASSLAIRAGGADTQYF. CDR3 DNA sequence: TGTGCCAGCAGCTTAGCGATCCGAGCGGGAGGCGCAGATACGCAGTATTTT. The whole variable domain, remainder taken from reference TRBV7-9 and TRBJ2-3, is DTGVSQNPRHKITKRGQNVTFRCDPISEHNRLYWYRQTLGQGPEFLTYFQNEAQLEKSRLLSDRFSAERPKGSFSTLEIQRTEQGDSAMYLCASSLAIRAGGADTQYFGPGTRLTVL.

V and J are TRBV7-2 and TRBJ2-7; the match to TRBD1 covers 9 bases. CDR3 length: 15 residues. Germline V gene sequence: CDR1 SGHTA, CDR2 FQGNSA. After removal of 7 bases from V and 0 bases from J, the junction contained 7 bases not matched to a gene. CDR3 coding DNA: TGTGCCAGCACCCCAAAGACAGGGGGCTCCTACGAGCAGTACTTC. Amino acids: CASTPKTGGSYEQYF.

This clone was found a few times. This rearrangement joins TRBV29-1 to TRBJ2-7; possibly TRBD1 or TRBD2 for D (5 bases each). CDR3 length: 13 amino acids. The germline V and J ends were trimmed by 6 bases and 0 bases, with 12 bases remaining between them. From germline, CDR1 is SQVTM and CDR2 ANQGSEA. The DNA of the CDR3 is TGCAGCGTCGGGACCGCGAGCTCCTACGAGCAGTACTTC. Translating gives CSVGTASSYEQYF.

This chain links TRBV5-4 with TRBJ2-7, with D unresolved. V was clipped by 6 bases and J by 4 bases, with 8 bases between them. Germline V gene lookup returns CDR1 SGHNT and CDR2 YYREEE (reference sequence). The CDR3 is 11 amino acids. CDR3 sequence reads: CASTSGYEQYF. DNA for the CDR3: TGTGCCAGCACCTCGGGTTACGAGCAGTACTTC.

The table lists this clone with a few counts. This chain links TRBV6-5 with TRBJ2-2; no definite D call. Looked up from germline, CDR1 is MNHEY and CDR2 is SVGAGI. The CDR3 totals 13 residues. With 0 bases removed from V and 5 bases from J, the gap between germline ends came to 4 bases. The CDR3, as DNA: TGTGCCAGCAGTTACTCAAGGACCGGGGAGCTGTTTTTT. It translates to CASSYSRTGELFF.

The J gene is TRBJ2-1, the V gene TRBV11-3; 12 positions agree with TRBD2. Germline trimming cut 4 bases from V and 7 bases from J; bases unmatched to any gene: 8. Germline V gene lookup returns CDR1 SGHNT and CDR2 YENEEA. CDR3 length: 16 amino acids. The DNA for the CDR3 is TGTGCCAGCAGCTCCGAACTAGCGGGAGGTGGGAATGAGCAGTTCTTC. Encoded protein: CASSSELAGGGNEQFF.

The V call is TRBV11-2, the J call TRBJ2-1; no definite D call. The CDR3 contains 12 residues. The V and J ends lost 4 bases and 5 bases respectively, with 6 bases between them. CDR1 and CDR2 (germline): SGHAT, FQNNGV. CDR3 sequence: CASSSNHNEQFF. DNA of the CDR3: TGTGCCAGCAGCTCTAACCACAATGAGCAGTTCTTC.

The chain has TRBV9 and TRBJ2-1; TRBD1 matches at 9 bases. CDR1 is SGDLS, CDR2 YYNGEE, per germline. The J segment lost 2 bases and the V segment lost 0 bases, leaving 6 bases of the junction unmatched. This CDR3 has 17 residues. The CDR3 DNA sequence: TGTGCCAGCAGCGTAGCGTGGGGACAGGGACCCTACAATGAGCAGTTCTTC. Its translation is CASSVAWGQGPYNEQFF. The variable domain in full, with the rest retrieved from reference TRBV9 and TRBJ2-1, is DSGVTQTPKHLITATGQRVTLRCSPRSGDLSVYWYQQSLDQGLQFLIQYYNGEERAKGNILERFSAQQFPDLHSELNLSSLELGDSALYFCASSVAWGQGPYNEQFFGPGTRLTVL.

This rearrangement joins TRBV27 to TRBJ2-2; either TRBD1 or TRBD2 may fit D (5 bases each). The CDR3 covers 21 residues. Trimming shortened V by 2 bases and J by 0 bases, and 25 bases separated the two germline ends. Germline values: CDR1 MNHEY, CDR2 SMNVEV (reference sequence). CDR3 sequence reads: CASSLEGTTYTRTPNTGELFF. The CDR3, as DNA: TGTGCCAGCAGTTTAGAGGGGACCACTTATACCCGAACACCGAACACCGGGGAGCTGTTTTTT.

The chain is built from TRBV29-1 and TRBJ2-2; no reliable D call. Trimming cost V 4 bases and J 4 bases, with 13 bases left between them. The CDR3 consists of 14 residues. Looked up from germline, CDR1 is SQVTM and CDR2 is ANQGSEA. DNA for the CDR3: TGCAGCGTTGTCGGTGAAGATAGCACCGGGGAGCTGTTTTTT. Translating gives CSVVGEDSTGELFF.

The gene calls are TRBV19 and TRBJ1-2, with D unresolved. CDR1 and CDR2 (germline): LNHDA, SQIVND (reference sequence). The CDR3 is 11 amino acids. Trimming stripped 3 bases from V and 12 bases from J, with 11 bases between. This CDR3 reads CASSMGSEDTF. The DNA for the CDR3 is TGTGCCAGTAGTATGGGGTCGGAAGACACCTTC.

V usage is TRBV7-2 and J usage is TRBJ2-1, with a possible D match to TRBD2 (7 bases). This CDR3 spans 14 amino acids. Looked up from germline, CDR1 is SGHTA and CDR2 is FQGNSA. V gave up 5 bases and J gave up 6 bases, with 14 bases separating them. The DNA for the CDR3 is TGTGCCAGCAGCATCGCGGGGGCAAGCAATGAGCAGTTCTTC. It specifies CASSIAGASNEQFF.

This chain uses TRBV30 with TRBJ2-2; unclear D gene. The CDR3 is 12 amino acids. Trimming left V 3 bases short and J 2 bases short, with 4 bases between. Germline lookup yields CDR1 GTSNPN and CDR2 SVGIG (reference sequence). CDR3 DNA sequence: TGTGCCTGGAGACACAACACCGGGGAGCTGTTTTTT. This gives the protein CAWRHNTGELFF.

This sequence joins TRBV27 and TRBJ2-7; 16 positions agree with TRBD2. The J segment lost 5 bases and the V segment lost 4 bases, leaving 14 bases of the junction unmatched. Germline V lookup: CDR1 MNHEY, CDR2 SMNVEV (reference sequence). The CDR3 is 19 residues long. The CDR3 region is CASSSWLAGLAGGPHEQYF. In nucleotides, the CDR3 is TGTGCCAGCAGTTCGTGGTTGGCGGGACTAGCGGGAGGGCCACACGAGCAGTACTTC.

The V and J genes are TRBV29-1 and TRBJ2-7; TRBD1 agrees at 7 bases. CDR3 length: 15 amino acids. Germline loops: CDR1 SQVTM, CDR2 ANQGSEA. Trimming at V came to 3 bases and at J to 3 bases, leaving 11 bases not matched to a gene. The CDR3 region is CSVENGSGGFYEQYF. CDR3 nucleotides: TGCAGCGTTGAGAATGGATCAGGGGGTTTCTACGAGCAGTACTTC.

Regarding this clone: Other DNA sequences in this specimen translate into the identical CDR3. The V call is TRBV30, the J call TRBJ2-7; D is undetermined. Trimming took 1 base from V and 2 from J, leaving 12 bases between them. The CDR3 consists of 14 residues. Germline loops: CDR1 GTSNPN, CDR2 SVGIG (reference sequence). In DNA, the CDR3 is TGTGCCTGGAGTGACGGATATCCCACCTACGAGCAGTACTTC. Its protein is CAWSDGYPTYEQYF. The variable domain in full, completed from reference TRBV30 and TRBJ2-7, reads SQTIHQWPATLVQPVGSPLSLECTVEGTSNPNLYWYRQAAGRGLQLLFYSVGIGQISSEVPQNLSASRPQDRQFILSSKKLLLSDSGFYLCAWSDGYPTYEQYFGPGTRLTVT.

The V gene is TRBV5-4, the J gene TRBJ2-2; D is undetermined. Trimming pared 3 bases from V and 6 bases from J, leaving 3 bases between. The V gene's germline CDR1 is SGHNT and CDR2 YYREEE (reference sequence). The CDR3 loop spans 11 amino acids. The CDR3: CASSWSGELFF. CDR3 in DNA: TGTGCCAGCAGCTGGTCCGGGGAGCTGTTTTTT. The entire variable domain, with the rest obtained from reference TRBV5-4 and TRBJ2-2, is as follows: ETGVTQSPTHLIKTRGQQVTLRCSSQSGHNTVSWYQQALGQGPQFIFQYYREEENGRGNFPPRFSGLQFPNYSSELNVNALELDDSALYLCASSWSGELFFGEGSRLTVL.

This clone was seen more than once but under ten times. CDR3 DNA sequence: TGTGCCTGGAGTGGACAGGGTGGGGCCAACGTCCTGACTTTC. Protein sequence: CAWSGQGGANVLTF. The chain carries TRBV30 and TRBJ2-6; 7 positions agree with TRBD1. The CDR3 length is 14 residues. Germline-derived CDR1 and CDR2 are GTSNPN and SVGIG (reference sequence). The junction had 0 bases not matched to a gene; V was cut back by 1 base and J by 3 bases. Using reference TRBV30 and TRBJ2-6 for the parts outside the CDR3, the full variable domain is SQTIHQWPATLVQPVGSPLSLECTVEGTSNPNLYWYRQAAGRGLQLLFYSVGIGQISSEVPQNLSASRPQDRQFILSSKKLLLSDSGFYLCAWSGQGGANVLTFGAGSRLTVL.

This clone appeared once. One end of the junction is discordant with germline, which a read error may explain. The chain uses TRBV7-7 and TRBJ2-3; D may be TRBD2 (5 bases). This CDR3 contains 15 residues. Germline V gene lookup returns CDR1 SSHAT and CDR2 FNYEAQ (reference sequence). The CDR3 DNA sequence: TGTGCTAGCAGCTTAGGGTCAGCGGAAGTGGATACGCAGTATTTT. It is translated as CASSLGSAEVDTQYF.

The V call is TRBV4-1, the J call TRBJ2-7; 11 bases agree with TRBD2. The germline V gene has CDR1 MGHRA and CDR2 YSYEKL. The V and J ends lost 0 bases and 2 bases, in that order; junction bases with no gene match: 3. The CDR3 has 16 amino acids. The CDR3, as DNA: TGCGCCAGCAGCCAAGAGAAGACTAGCGGGACCTACGAGCAGTACTTC. It specifies CASSQEKTSGTYEQYF.

The rearrangement uses TRBV5-1 and TRBJ2-7, with 8 bases fitting TRBD2. The CDR3 runs 13 residues. V lost 4 bases and J lost 5; bases outside the gene matches: 5. Germline loops: CDR1 SGHRS, CDR2 YFSETQ. CDR3 DNA sequence: TGCGCCAGCAGCCCCGCCGGGGGGGACGAGCAGTACTTC. Translation gives CASSPAGGDEQYF.

This clone has only one observation. CDR3 sequence (DNA): TGCGCCAGCAGCCAAGAACGTTTTAACGGGGAGCTGTTTTTT. Amino acid sequence: CASSQERFNGELFF. The chain links TRBV4-1 to TRBJ2-2; D ambiguous. The CDR3 has 14 residues. V gave up 0 bases and J gave up 7 bases, with 9 bases separating them. The germline V gene has CDR1 MGHRA and CDR2 YSYEKL.

The V gene is TRBV29-1, the J gene TRBJ2-1; 7 positions agree with TRBD2. V was pared by 5 bases and J by 5 bases, with 3 bases of the junction left unmatched. The length of the CDR3 is 12 residues. Germline CDR1 SQVTM, CDR2 ANQGSEA. CDR3 sequence: CSVSSGNNEQFF. CDR3 DNA sequence: TGCAGCGTTTCTAGCGGTAACAATGAGCAGTTCTTC.

V usage is TRBV9 and J usage is TRBJ2-3; 7 bases are a match to TRBD2. With 0 bases clipped from V and 4 bases from J, the junction kept 8 bases outside the gene matches. CDR1 and CDR2 (germline): SGDLS, YYNGEE. The CDR3 has 16 amino acids. CDR3 in DNA: TGTGCCAGCAGCGTAGACGGGGGAGGGCAATCAGATACGCAGTATTTT. Its translation: CASSVDGGGQSDTQYF.

The chain joins TRBV7-9 to TRBJ2-7; D ambiguous. Trimming pared 3 bases from V and 6 bases from J, leaving 12 bases between. The germline V gene has CDR1 SEHNR and CDR2 FQNEAQ (reference sequence). The CDR3 extends over 13 amino acids. The CDR3 bases are TGTGCCAGCAGCTTTATCAACTACGGCGAGCAGTACTTC. Its protein product is CASSFINYGEQYF.

This clone occurred once. The chain joins TRBV5-4 to TRBJ2-7; weak D call: TRBD2 (6 bases). Germline assignment: CDR1 SGHNT and CDR2 YYREEE (reference sequence). Deletions cut 4 bases from V and 4 bases from J, with 15 bases between. The CDR3 is 14 residues long. CDR3 coding DNA: TGTGCCAGCAGCGATGGGGGGACTGATTACGAGCAGTACTTC. Encoded protein: CASSDGGTDYEQYF.

The count of this clone is one. At one end, the junction sequence differs from germline, possibly due to a read error. V is TRBV7-2 and J is TRBJ2-7; D gene unclear. Germline CDR1 and CDR2: SGHTA and FQGNSA. CDR3 length: 11 residues. The CDR3 protein is CASSFSSEQYF. In nucleotides, the CDR3 is TGTGCCAGCAGCTTTTCCTCCGAGCAGTACTTC.

The chain joins TRBV29-1 to TRBJ2-5, with TRBD1 matching over 9 bases. The better agreement between TRBJ2-7 and the DNA end casts doubt on the J call. The CDR3 sequence is 15 residues long. Germline V gene lookup returns CDR1 SQVTM and CDR2 ANQGSEA. CDR3 protein: CSVEVGDRAPYEQYF. Here the CDR3 DNA reads TGCAGCGTTGAGGTAGGGGACAGGGCCCCCTACGAGCAGTACTTC.

This clone was detected a few times. The genes are TRBV7-9 and TRBJ2-3, with D possibly being TRBD1 or TRBD2 (5 bases each). Germline loops: CDR1 SEHNR, CDR2 FQNEAQ (reference sequence). The CDR3 runs 15 residues. Trimming stripped 3 bases from V and 3 bases from J, with 13 bases between. CDR3 coding DNA: TGTGCCAGCAGCTTTCCCGGGAAGGGGACAGATACGCAGTATTTT. Protein product: CASSFPGKGTDTQYF.

With respect to this clone: No DNA is shown, since the ends of the CDR3 on it are uncertain; the CDR3 is the one TCRdb lists. The rearrangement uses TRBV21-1 and TRBJ2-7; the D call of TRBD1 is as the table states it, not checked on the DNA. TRBV21-1 is annotated as a pseudogene. From its first to its last residue, the CDR3 has 14 amino acids. This CDR3 reads CASSVGIGAYEQYF.